This TCR beta chain was sequenced during a study of blood T cell repertoires in COVID-19. Study-wide background: Samples came from the United States, Italy and Spain, spanning acute and convalescent COVID-19. From T cells, B-cell-depleted T cells, or PBMCs came the material, which was cDNA or gDNA.

In the authors' workflow: Reference gene primer amplification gave nucleated cell count estimates. TCRdb's copy holds only in-frame clones and misses some; the assay was immunoSEQ multiplex PCR. That table is the source of V, J and clone size, and D and trimming were worked out from the DNA. The sample includes around 700,000 clones, 90% of them seen just once. The V end was cut by 6 bases, the J end by 8 bases, with 10 bases between. Germline V gives CDR1 LNHNV, CDR2 YYDKDF (reference sequence). The CDR3 spans 11 residues. This clonotype originated in a young woman with acute or convalescent COVID-19. Sequenced material: peripheral blood. The V call is TRBV15, the J call TRBJ1-2; D remains unclear. The CDR3 nucleotides are TGTGCCACCAGTGCCCCGGGAGGCTACACCTTC. Protein sequence: CATSAPGGYTF.